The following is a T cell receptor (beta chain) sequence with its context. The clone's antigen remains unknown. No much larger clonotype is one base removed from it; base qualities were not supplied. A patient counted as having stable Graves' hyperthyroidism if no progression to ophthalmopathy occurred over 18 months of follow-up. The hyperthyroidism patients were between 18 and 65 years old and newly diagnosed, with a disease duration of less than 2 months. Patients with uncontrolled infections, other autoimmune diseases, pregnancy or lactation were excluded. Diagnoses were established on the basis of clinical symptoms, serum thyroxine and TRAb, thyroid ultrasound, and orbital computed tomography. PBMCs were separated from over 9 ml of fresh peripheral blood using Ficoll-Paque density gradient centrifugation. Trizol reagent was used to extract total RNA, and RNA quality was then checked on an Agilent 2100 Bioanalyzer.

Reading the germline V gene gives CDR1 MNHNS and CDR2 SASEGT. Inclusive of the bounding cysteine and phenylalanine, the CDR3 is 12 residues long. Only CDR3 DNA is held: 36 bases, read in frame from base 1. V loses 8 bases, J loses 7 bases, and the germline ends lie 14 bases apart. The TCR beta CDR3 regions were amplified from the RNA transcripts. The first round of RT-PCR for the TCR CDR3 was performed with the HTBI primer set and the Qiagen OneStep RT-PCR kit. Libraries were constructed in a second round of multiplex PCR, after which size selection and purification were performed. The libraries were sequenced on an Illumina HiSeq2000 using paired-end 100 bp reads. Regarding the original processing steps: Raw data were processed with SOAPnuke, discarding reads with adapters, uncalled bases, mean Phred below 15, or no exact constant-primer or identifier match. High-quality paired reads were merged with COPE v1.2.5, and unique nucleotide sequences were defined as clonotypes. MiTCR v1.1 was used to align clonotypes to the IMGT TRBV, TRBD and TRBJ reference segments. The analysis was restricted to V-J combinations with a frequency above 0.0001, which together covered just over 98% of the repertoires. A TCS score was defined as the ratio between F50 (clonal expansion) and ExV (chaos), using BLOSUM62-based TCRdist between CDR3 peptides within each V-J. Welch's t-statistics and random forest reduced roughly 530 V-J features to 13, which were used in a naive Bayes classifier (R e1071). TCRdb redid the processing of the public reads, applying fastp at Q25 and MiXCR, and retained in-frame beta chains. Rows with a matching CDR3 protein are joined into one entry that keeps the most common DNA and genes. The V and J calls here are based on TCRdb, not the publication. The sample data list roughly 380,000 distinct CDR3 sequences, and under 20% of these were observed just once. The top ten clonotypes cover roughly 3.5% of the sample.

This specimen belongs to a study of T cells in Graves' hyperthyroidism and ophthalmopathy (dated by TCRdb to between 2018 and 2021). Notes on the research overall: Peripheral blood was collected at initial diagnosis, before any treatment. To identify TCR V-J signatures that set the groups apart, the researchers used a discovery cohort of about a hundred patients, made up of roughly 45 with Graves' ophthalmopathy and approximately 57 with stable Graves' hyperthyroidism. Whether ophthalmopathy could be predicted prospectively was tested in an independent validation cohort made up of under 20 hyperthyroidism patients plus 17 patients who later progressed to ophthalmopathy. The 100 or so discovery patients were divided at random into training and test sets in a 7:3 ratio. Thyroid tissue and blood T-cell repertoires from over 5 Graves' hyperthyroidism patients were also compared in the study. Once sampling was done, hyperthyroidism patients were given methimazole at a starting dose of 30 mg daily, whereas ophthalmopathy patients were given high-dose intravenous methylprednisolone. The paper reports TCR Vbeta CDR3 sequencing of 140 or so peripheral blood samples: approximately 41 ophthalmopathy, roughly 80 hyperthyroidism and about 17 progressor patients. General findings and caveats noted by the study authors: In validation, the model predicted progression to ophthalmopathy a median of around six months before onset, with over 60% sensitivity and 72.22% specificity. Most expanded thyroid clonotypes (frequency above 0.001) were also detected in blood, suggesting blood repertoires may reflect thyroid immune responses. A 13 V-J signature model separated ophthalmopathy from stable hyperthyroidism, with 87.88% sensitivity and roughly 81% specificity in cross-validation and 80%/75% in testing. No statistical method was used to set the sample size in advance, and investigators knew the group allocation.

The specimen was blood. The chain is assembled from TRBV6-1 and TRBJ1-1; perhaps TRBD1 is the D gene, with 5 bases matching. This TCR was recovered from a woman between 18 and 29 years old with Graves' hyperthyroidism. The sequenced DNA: TGTGCCAGCCACCGCCCGGGGGATGAAGCTTTCTTT. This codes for CASHRPGDEAFF.